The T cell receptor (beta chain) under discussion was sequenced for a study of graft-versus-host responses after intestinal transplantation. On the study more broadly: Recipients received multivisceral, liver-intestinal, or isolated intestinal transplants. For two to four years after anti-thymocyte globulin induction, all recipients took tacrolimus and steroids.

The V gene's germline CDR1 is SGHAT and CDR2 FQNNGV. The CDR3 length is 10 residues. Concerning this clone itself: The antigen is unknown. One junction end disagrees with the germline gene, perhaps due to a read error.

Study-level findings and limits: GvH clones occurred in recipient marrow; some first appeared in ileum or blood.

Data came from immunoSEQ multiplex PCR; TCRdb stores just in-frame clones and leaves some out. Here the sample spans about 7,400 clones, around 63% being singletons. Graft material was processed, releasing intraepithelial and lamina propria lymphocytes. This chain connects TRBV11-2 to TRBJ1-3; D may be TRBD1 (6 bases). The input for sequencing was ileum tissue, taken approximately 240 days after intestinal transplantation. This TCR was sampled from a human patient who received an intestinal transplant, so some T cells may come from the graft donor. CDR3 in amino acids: CASSQGHLHF. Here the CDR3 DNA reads TGTGCCAGCAGCCAGGGACATTTACATTTT.